This is a list of T cell receptor beta chains from one sample in a study of CD8 T cells in ankylosing spondylitis. TCRdb reanalysed the 5' RACE reads using MiXCR and keeps one entry per CDR3 protein. The sample shows fewer than 500,000 distinct CDR3 sequences, 20% to 25% of them seen only once. Source material: blood, either unsorted or a sorted T cell fraction (not recorded which). These receptors originate from a male donor with ankylosing spondylitis. CDR3s include the opening cysteine and the closing phenylalanine or tryptophan. The order of the fields is D gene, clone size, V gene, J gene, CDR3 protein, CDR3 DNA. D genes are given only for firm matches. Clone size, where shown, is once, few, many, or a class for clones that have expanded.

TRBD2	-	TRBV7-9	TRBJ2-3	CASSRILAGYTDTQYF	TGTGCCAGCAGCCGTATACTAGCGGGTTATACAGATACGCAGTATTTT
-	few	TRBV12-3/TRBV12-4	TRBJ2-7	CASSLGQSTYEQYF	TGTGCCAGCAGCCTCGGACAGTCCACCTACGAGCAGTACTTC
TRBD1	-	TRBV10-3	TRBJ1-5	CAISRTGSNQPQHF	TGTGCCATCAGCCGGACAGGGAGCAATCAGCCCCAGCATTTT
-	-	TRBV18	TRBJ2-2	CASSPRNPLNTGELFF	TGTGCCAGCTCACCAAGGAACCCGCTGAACACCGGGGAGCTGTTTTTT
-	few	TRBV12-3/TRBV12-4	TRBJ2-2	CASSLSWDTGELFF	TGTGCCAGCAGTTTAAGTTGGGACACCGGGGAGCTGTTTTTT
-	-	TRBV15	TRBJ2-1	CATRRVSSYNEQFF	TGTGCCACCAGGCGGGTAAGCTCCTACAATGAGCAGTTCTTC
-	few	TRBV5-1	TRBJ1-6	CASSLLGQGESPLHF	TGCGCCAGCAGCTTACTGGGGCAGGGTGAATCACCCCTCCACTTT
-	few	TRBV4-2	TRBJ2-1	CASSQQSGPGRDNEQFF	TGTGCCAGCAGCCAACAGAGCGGGCCGGGCCGAGACAATGAGCAGTTCTTC
TRBD2	-	TRBV7-7	TRBJ2-7	CASSLAGGASYEQYF	TGTGCCAGCAGCTTGGCGGGGGGCGCCTCCTACGAGCAGTACTTC
-	-	TRBV6-5	TRBJ2-2	CASSFQPRTGELFF	TGTGCCAGCAGTTTCCAACCCCGCACCGGGGAGCTGTTTTTT
TRBD1	-	TRBV5-1	TRBJ1-6	CASSLAGTVNSPLHF	TGCGCCAGCAGCTTGGCCGGGACAGTAAATTCACCCCTCCACTTT
-	few	TRBV7-8	TRBJ2-3	CASSLLSPRAGDTQYF	TGTGCCAGCAGCTTACTATCCCCCAGGGCTGGGGATACGCAGTATTTT
-	-	TRBV29-1	TRBJ2-2	CSGRPSSAGELFF	TGCAGCGGGCGCCCGAGTTCCGCCGGGGAGCTGTTTTTT
TRBD1	many	TRBV5-1	TRBJ2-2	CASSLQQGDTGELFF	TGCGCCAGCAGCTTGCAACAGGGGGACACCGGGGAGCTGTTTTTT
-	-	TRBV24-1	TRBJ2-7	CATSDGSSYEQYF	TGTGCCACCAGTGACGGGAGCTCCTACGAGCAGTACTTC
-	-	TRBV12-3/TRBV12-4	TRBJ1-6	CASTQGVDSPLHF	TGTGCCAGCACTCAGGGAGTGGATTCACCCCTCCACTTT
-	few	TRBV3-1	TRBJ2-7	CASSQDGRGWYEQYF	TGTGCCAGCAGCCAAGATGGAAGGGGTTGGTACGAGCAGTACTTC
TRBD1	-	TRBV27	TRBJ1-2	CASSSRTGGYTF	TGTGCCAGCAGTTCCAGGACAGGCGGCTACACCTTC
TRBD2	few	TRBV5-1	TRBJ2-7	CASSLGTSGRNTYEQYF	TGCGCCAGCAGCTTGGGGACTAGCGGGAGAAACACCTACGAGCAGTACTTC
-	-	TRBV20-1	TRBJ2-7	CSAADRHYEQYF	TGCAGTGCTGCCGACAGGCACTACGAGCAGTACTTC
-	-	TRBV28	TRBJ2-1	CASRFGELRNNEQFF	TGTGCCAGCAGGTTTGGGGAACTACGGAACAATGAGCAGTTCTTC
TRBD1	few	TRBV4-1	TRBJ1-2	CASSQVGTGSVGYTF	TGCGCCAGCAGCCAAGTAGGGACAGGTTCGGTTGGCTACACCTTC
-	few	TRBV20-1	TRBJ2-7	CSAEARQARYEQYF	TGCAGTGCTGAGGCCCGACAGGCTCGCTACGAGCAGTACTTC
TRBD1	-	TRBV4-1	TRBJ2-2	CASSQPGTDTGELFF	TGCGCCAGCAGCCAACCCGGGACAGACACCGGGGAGCTGTTTTTT
TRBD2	-	TRBV11-2	TRBJ2-1	CASSSEGTSGLSSYNEQFF	TGTGCCAGCAGCTCCGAGGGGACTAGCGGGCTTAGCTCCTACAATGAGCAGTTCTTC
TRBD2	-	TRBV10-3	TRBJ2-1	CAISGRTSGDLYNEQFF	TGTGCCATCAGTGGAAGGACTAGCGGGGACCTCTACAATGAGCAGTTCTTC
-	few	TRBV9	TRBJ2-6	CASSPQLGANVLTF	TGTGCCAGCAGCCCCCAATTAGGGGCCAACGTCCTGACTTTC
-	-	TRBV5-6	TRBJ2-7	CASSRIREQYF	TGTGCCAGCAGCCGTATACGGGAGCAGTACTTC
TRBD1	once	TRBV4-3	TRBJ1-1	CASSLSGDRAGTLKLFF	TGCGCCAGCAGCCTATCCGGTGACAGGGCGGGAACACTGAAGCTTTTCTTT
-	-	TRBV12-3/TRBV12-4	TRBJ1-4	CASSPLGEGTNEKLFF	TGTGCCAGCAGTCCCCTCGGGGAGGGAACTAATGAAAAACTGTTTTTT
-	-	TRBV6-6	TRBJ1-2	CASNLWAYGYTF	TGTGCCAGCAACCTCTGGGCCTATGGCTACACCTTC
TRBD2	-	TRBV28	TRBJ2-2	CASILGYGLAGPVNTGELFF	TGTGCCAGCATTCTAGGGTATGGACTAGCGGGCCCGGTGAACACCGGGGAGCTGTTTTTT
TRBD1	few	TRBV18	TRBJ2-3	CASSPSQGARDTQYF	TGTGCCAGCTCACCTTCACAGGGGGCTAGGGATACGCAGTATTTT
-	few	TRBV5-1	TRBJ1-2	CASELQPNYGYTF	TGCGCCAGCGAACTTCAGCCCAACTATGGCTACACCTTC
TRBD1	few	TRBV20-1	TRBJ2-1	CSARDLRTGVGDEQFF	TGCAGTGCTAGAGATCTCCGGACAGGGGTCGGCGATGAGCAGTTCTTC
TRBD2	-	TRBV5-1	TRBJ2-1	CASSPPGSGSVHNEQFF	TGCGCCAGCAGCCCACCCGGAAGCGGGAGCGTTCACAATGAGCAGTTCTTC
TRBD2	few	TRBV9	TRBJ2-3	CASSVLAGDLSTDTQYF	TGTGCCAGCAGCGTTTTAGCGGGGGACCTTAGCACAGATACGCAGTATTTT
TRBD1	few	TRBV6-2/TRBV6-3	TRBJ1-1	CAHSRRGGGLTEAFF	TGTGCCCACAGCAGGCGGGGAGGGGGCTTGACTGAAGCTTTCTTT
TRBD1	-	TRBV7-9	TRBJ1-2	CASSLTPDRGNRGYTF	TGTGCCAGCAGCTTAACCCCAGACAGGGGTAATCGTGGCTACACCTTC
-	-	TRBV20-1	TRBJ2-7	CSAPGVRGLSEQYF	TGCAGTGCCCCGGGGGTCAGAGGCCTCAGCGAGCAGTACTTC
-	few	TRBV7-2	TRBJ1-5	CASRGGGPQPQHF	TGTGCCAGCCGGGGAGGGGGACCTCAGCCCCAGCATTTT
TRBD2	few	TRBV6-1	TRBJ2-2	CASRRTSAGELFF	TGTGCCAGCAGACGGACTAGCGCCGGGGAGCTGTTTTTT
-	-	TRBV29-1	TRBJ2-1	CSVEGRGQGGNEQFF	TGCAGCGTTGAAGGGAGGGGACAAGGGGGCAATGAGCAGTTCTTC
-	few	TRBV5-1	TRBJ1-1	CASSLGQVRTEAFF	TGCGCCAGCAGCTTGGGACAGGTTCGTACTGAAGCTTTCTTT
TRBD1	-	TRBV5-1	TRBJ1-1	CASSSINSPGGTEAFF	TGCGCCAGCAGCTCAATCAACTCCCCAGGGGGCACTGAAGCTTTCTTT
TRBD1	few	TRBV6-5	TRBJ1-2	CASSYPTQGAYGYTF	TGTGCCAGCAGCTACCCAACTCAGGGGGCGTACGGCTACACCTTC
TRBD2	few	TRBV20-1	TRBJ2-1	CSARLAGAWVFF	TGCAGTGCTAGACTAGCGGGAGCCTGGGTGTTCTTC
-	-	TRBV11-3	TRBJ1-4	CASRKGSNEKLFF	TGTGCCAGCAGAAAGGGGAGTAATGAAAAACTGTTTTTT
TRBD2	many	TRBV11-1	TRBJ2-3	CASSTRGSWTSGREFTDTQYF	TGTGCCAGCAGCACTAGGGGTTCGTGGACTAGCGGGAGGGAGTTCACAGATACGCAGTATTTT
TRBD1	few	TRBV5-6	TRBJ1-5	CASSAGTGGPNQPQHF	TGTGCCAGCAGCGCTGGGACAGGGGGTCCCAATCAGCCCCAGCATTTT
-	-	TRBV7-2	TRBJ2-5	CASSPWGEQETQYF	TGTGCCAGCAGCCCCTGGGGGGAGCAAGAGACCCAGTACTTC
-	many	TRBV5-1	TRBJ2-1	CASEIIGVGEQFF	TGCGCCAGCGAAATAATCGGGGTCGGTGAGCAGTTCTTC
-	-	TRBV9	TRBJ1-3	CASSVSPGTGNTIYF	TGTGCCAGCAGCGTATCCCCAGGGACAGGAAACACCATATATTTT
TRBD2	-	TRBV7-2	TRBJ2-3	CASSSMTSETDTQYF	TGTGCCAGCAGCTCGATGACTAGCGAGACAGATACGCAGTATTTT
TRBD2	few	TRBV6-5	TRBJ2-7	CASSYSRLAGGGGYEQYF	TGTGCCAGCAGTTACTCTAGGCTAGCGGGAGGAGGTGGCTACGAGCAGTACTTC